This record looks at one T cell receptor beta chain sequence and its context. As yet, its antigen is unknown. Assay: immunoSEQ multiplex PCR; the TCRdb copy retains only in-frame clones and omits some. Seen here are approximately 15,000 clones, approximately 80% observed once, and the top ten hold approximately 11%. This record comes from a study of PD-1 blockade in mismatch repair-deficient tumors. This sample's time point: roughly 9-day in vitro stimulation with candidate neoantigen peptide 5. The CDR3 sequence is 15 residues long. Trimming left V 2 bases short and J 0 bases short, with 9 bases between. Germline V gene lookup returns CDR1 MDHEN and CDR2 SYDVKM.

Sequenced here: cells cultured in vitro, sampled from a patient treated with pembrolizumab. The clonotype comes from an adult with mismatch repair-deficient cancer. V gene TRBV28 combines with J gene TRBJ2-3; TRBD1 is a possible D gene (5 bases). The CDR3 bases are TGTGCCAGCAGTTTAAAAGGGGATAGCACAGATACGCAGTATTTT. It is translated as CASSLKGDSTDTQYF.